What follows is one TCR beta chain and its context. This specimen comes from a study of blood T cell repertoires in COVID-19. Germline CDR1 is MDHEN and CDR2 is SYDVKM. V was cut by 2 bases and J by 6 bases, with 10 bases left in between. The CDR3 sequence is 13 residues long. The table came from immunoSEQ multiplex PCR; TCRdb's copy has only in-frame clones and leaves some out. In the table there are some 150,000 clones, 84% of which are singletons. Individuals drawn from approximately 26 US areas were about 18 to 95 years old. Specimen: PBMCs or T cells enriched from blood (not recorded which). The chain combines TRBV28 with TRBJ1-1; a weak D match, TRBD1 (6 bases). This TCR was recovered from a woman aged 50 to 60 who had been exposed to COVID-19. The CDR3 sequence is CASSLGQPPEAFF. The CDR3 nucleotides are TGTGCCAGCAGTTTAGGACAGCCCCCTGAAGCTTTCTTT.